This T cell receptor (beta chain) was captured in a study of OX40 agonist ivuxolimab in advanced cancers. The wider study: Treatment of patients was with ivuxolimab, an agonistic anti-OX40 (CD134) antibody. Study-level points and caveats: Both blood CD4+ and CD8+ T cells showed clonal growth by week 6 at 0.1 to 3.0 mg/kg.

Method: immunoSEQ multiplex PCR; TCRdb's copy keeps in-frame clones and lacks some. The sample holds more than 70,000 clones, more than 65% seen once. Exclusion applied to patients with autoimmune disease history or systemic immunosuppression. V was shortened by 3 bases and J by 3 bases, with 7 bases between the two germline ends. CDR3 length equals 13 residues. The germline V gene encodes CDR1 MNHEY and CDR2 SMNVEV (reference sequence). Comment on this clone: Its antigen remains unknown.

The chain recombines TRBV27 with TRBJ2-3; D possibly corresponds to TRBD2 (6 bases). The origin of this receptor is an adult with an advanced solid tumor such as melanoma, head and neck, liver or kidney cancer. The source material was CD4+ or CD8+ T cells sorted from blood, sampled in a trial of the OX40 agonist ivuxolimab. In nucleotides, the CDR3 is TGTGCCAGCAGTTTGGAGGGAACAGATACGCAGTATTTT. It translates to CASSLEGTDTQYF.